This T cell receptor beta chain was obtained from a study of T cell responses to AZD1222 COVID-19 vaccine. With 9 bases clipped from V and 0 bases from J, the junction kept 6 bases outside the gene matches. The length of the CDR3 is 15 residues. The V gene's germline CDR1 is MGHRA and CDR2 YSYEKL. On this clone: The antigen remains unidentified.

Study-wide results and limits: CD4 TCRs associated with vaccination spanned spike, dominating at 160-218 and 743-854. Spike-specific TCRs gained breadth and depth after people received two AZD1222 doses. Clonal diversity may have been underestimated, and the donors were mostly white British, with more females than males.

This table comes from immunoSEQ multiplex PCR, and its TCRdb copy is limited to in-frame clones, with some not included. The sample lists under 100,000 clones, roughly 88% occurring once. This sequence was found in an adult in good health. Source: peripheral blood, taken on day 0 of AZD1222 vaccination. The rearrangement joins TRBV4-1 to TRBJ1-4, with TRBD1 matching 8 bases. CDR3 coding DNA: TGCGCCAGTGGACAGGGACTCGCAACTAATGAAAAACTGTTTTTT. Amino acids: CASGQGLATNEKLFF.